The 4 T cell receptor beta chains presented below share a single source sample, sequenced in a study of shared clonotypes between healthy human individuals. Sequencing used immunoSEQ multiplex PCR; TCRdb keeps in-frame clones, though not all of them. This table holds millions of clones, around 94% found once. Sequenced sample: naive CD4+ T cells sorted from blood. Subset indicated: CD45RA+ positively selected. These receptors came from a man aged 18 to 29 in good health.

The V call is TRBV5-6, the J call TRBJ1-1, with D uncertain. Germline-derived CDR1 and CDR2 are SGHDT and YYEEEE. The length of the CDR3 is 14 residues. V lost 4 bases, J lost 3 bases, and 13 bases lay in between. In DNA, the CDR3 is TGTGCCAGCAGCCTAGTACAGAGCTACACTGAAGCTTTCTTT. This sequence encodes CASSLVQSYTEAFF.

This sequence joins TRBV27 and TRBJ1-5, with TRBD1 as a possible D gene (6 bases). V was clipped by 5 bases and J by 5 bases, with 19 bases between them. CDR1 is MNHEY and CDR2 is SMNVEV in the germline V gene (reference sequence). This CDR3 region has 16 residues. The CDR3 DNA reads TGTGCCAGCAGTCCCATAGGGCAGGGGCTTGATCAGCCCCAGCATTTT. It specifies CASSPIGQGLDQPQHF.

This chain joins TRBV28 and TRBJ1-2, with TRBD1 as a possible D gene (6 bases). There are 13 residues in the CDR3. V was clipped by 5 bases and J by 8 bases, with 15 bases between them. CDR1 is MDHEN and CDR2 is SYDVKM in the germline V gene. CDR3 nucleotides: TGTGCCAGCAGTACGGGGCAGGGGTACGGCTACACCTTC. It is translated as CASSTGQGYGYTF.

On this clone: This same CDR3 is encoded by further DNA sequences in the sample. This sequence joins TRBV4-3 and TRBJ2-3; D remains unclear. CDR1 is LGHNA and CDR2 is YSLEER in the germline V gene. This CDR3 comprises 14 residues. Trimming cost V 0 bases and J 1 base, with 5 bases left between them. The CDR3 DNA is TGCGCCAGCAGCCAAGAGTTCGGCACAGATACGCAGTATTTT. Translated: CASSQEFGTDTQYF.